The source of this T cell receptor (beta chain) is a study of neurological immune-mediated disorders (dated by TCRdb to about 2019). With regard to the full study: The study compared peripheral blood TCR-beta repertoires of HTLV-I-associated myelopathy (HAM/TSP) patients, multiple sclerosis patients and healthy controls using UMI-based sequencing. Longitudinal samples, technical triplicates and paired sorted CD4+ and CD8+ T-cell subsets, alongside PBMC samples, were included among the roughly 100 TCR-beta libraries. The cohort was made up of about 65 subjects, consisting of roughly 15 HAM/TSP patients, 34 multiple sclerosis patients and 20 healthy controls. General conclusions and limits of the study: Across subjects, expanded clones never shared an identical CDR3 amino acid sequence, which suggests that the TCR-beta repertoires in every group were private. The highest TCR clonal expansion was observed in HAM/TSP patients, whereas the lowest was observed in MS patients, even when compared with healthy controls.

CDR1 and CDR2 are drawn from the germline V gene: SGHAT, FQNNGV. The CDR3 spans 13 residues, from the cysteine through the phenylalanine. This entry keeps only the CDR3 DNA: 39 bases, framed from base 1. V lost 5 bases and J lost 2 bases; the stretch between them is 10 bases long. TCR libraries for sorted subsets were made from over 750,000 sorted CD4+ or CD8+ T cells. PBMCs were separated from peripheral blood using Ficoll-Hypaque density gradient centrifugation and then cryopreserved in liquid nitrogen. Paired sorted CD4+ and CD8+ subsets came from healthy controls, HAM/TSP patients and MS patients. To synthesize cDNA, template-switch 5'RACE was performed with a primer carrying a 10-nucleotide random unique molecular identifier so that each TCR transcript was tagged. Every sequencing run yielded over 190 million TCR-beta sequences covering 15-18 subjects. Total RNA was extracted with the RNeasy kit. The KAPA Real-time Library Amplification kit was used to amplify TCR-beta VDJ regions with primers for the TCR constant region and the 5'RACE anchor. A first PCR added sample indexes and Illumina adaptors, and a second PCR then raised library yield. The roughly 650 bp TCR product was size-selected on a 2% E-gel SizeSelection system after Ampure bead purification. Before pooling, library quality was assessed on a Bioanalyzer, concentration was determined with Qubit, and library quantification was performed with the Kapa Library Quantification kit. An Illumina HiSeq 2500 was used to sequence the libraries paired-end at 2 x 150 bp. To increase sequence diversity, roughly 24-31% phiX was spiked into each library pool. Per the original workflow: The UMI-based MiGEC pipeline processed quality-filtered reads and removed over 80% of raw TCR sequences during error correction. IMGT germline references were used for aligning VDJ genes, and each clonotype was defined as a unique CDR3 amino acid sequence together with its V-J genes. VDJtools evaluated clonal expansion, Shannon diversity and CDR3 relatedness (CalcPairwiseDistances, ClusterSamples); CLCbio workbench built phylogenetic trees. Clones with at least 8 unique UMIs were defined as expanded, with this threshold being based on coefficient-of-variation modelling across technical triplicates. In TCRdb, the public reads were trimmed at Q25 with fastp and aligned with MiXCR, with productive beta chains retained. Rows are combined by CDR3 protein, so each entry shows the most common genes and DNA. TCRdb, rather than the study authors, made the V and J calls. Within this sample are roughly 19,000 distinct CDR3 sequences, with approximately 7.8% of them counted one time only. The top ten clones comprise around a sixth of the sample.

This clonotype appeared many times. Its antigen remains unidentified. Per-nucleotide qualities are absent, and no much larger clonotype sits a single base away. The TCR sequence derives from a woman between 25 and 40 years old with HTLV-1-associated myelopathy (HAM/TSP). Sequenced sample: CD8+ T cells from blood. The chain was built from TRBV11-2 and TRBJ2-7; TRBD2 is a weak D gene call, 6 bases matching. CDR3 sequence: CASSPGGAYEQYF. The DNA is as follows: TGTGCCAGCAGCCCCGGGGGAGCCTACGAGCAGTACTTC.